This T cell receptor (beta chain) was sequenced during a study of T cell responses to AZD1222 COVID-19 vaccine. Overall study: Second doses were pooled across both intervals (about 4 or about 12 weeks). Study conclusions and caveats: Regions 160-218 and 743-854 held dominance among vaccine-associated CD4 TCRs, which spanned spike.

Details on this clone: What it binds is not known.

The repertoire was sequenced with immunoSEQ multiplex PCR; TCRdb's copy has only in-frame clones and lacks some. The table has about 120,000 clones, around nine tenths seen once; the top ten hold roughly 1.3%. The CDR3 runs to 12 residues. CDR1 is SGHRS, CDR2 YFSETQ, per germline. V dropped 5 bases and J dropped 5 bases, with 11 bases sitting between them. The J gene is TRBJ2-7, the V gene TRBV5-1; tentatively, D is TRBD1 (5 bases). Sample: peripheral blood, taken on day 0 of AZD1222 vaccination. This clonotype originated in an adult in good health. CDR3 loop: CASSYQGHEQYF. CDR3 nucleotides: TGCGCCAGCAGTTACCAGGGCCACGAGCAGTACTTC.